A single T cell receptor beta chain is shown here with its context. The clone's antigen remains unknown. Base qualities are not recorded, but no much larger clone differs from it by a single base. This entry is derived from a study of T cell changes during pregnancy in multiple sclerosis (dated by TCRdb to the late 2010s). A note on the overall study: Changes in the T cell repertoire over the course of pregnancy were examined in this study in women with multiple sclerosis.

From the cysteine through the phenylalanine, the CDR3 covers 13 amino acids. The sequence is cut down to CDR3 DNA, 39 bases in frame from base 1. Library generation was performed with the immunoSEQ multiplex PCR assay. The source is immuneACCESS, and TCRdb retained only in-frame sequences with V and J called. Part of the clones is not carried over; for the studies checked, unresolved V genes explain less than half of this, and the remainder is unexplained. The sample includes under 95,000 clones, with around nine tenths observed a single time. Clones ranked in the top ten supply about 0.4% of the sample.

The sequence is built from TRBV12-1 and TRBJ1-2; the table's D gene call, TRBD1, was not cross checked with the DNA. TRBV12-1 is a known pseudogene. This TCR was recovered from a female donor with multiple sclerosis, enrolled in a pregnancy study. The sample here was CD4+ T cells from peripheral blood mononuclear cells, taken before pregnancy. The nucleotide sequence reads TGTGCCAGCAGCTCATACAGACAGTATGGCTACACCTTC. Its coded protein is CASSSYRQYGYTF.